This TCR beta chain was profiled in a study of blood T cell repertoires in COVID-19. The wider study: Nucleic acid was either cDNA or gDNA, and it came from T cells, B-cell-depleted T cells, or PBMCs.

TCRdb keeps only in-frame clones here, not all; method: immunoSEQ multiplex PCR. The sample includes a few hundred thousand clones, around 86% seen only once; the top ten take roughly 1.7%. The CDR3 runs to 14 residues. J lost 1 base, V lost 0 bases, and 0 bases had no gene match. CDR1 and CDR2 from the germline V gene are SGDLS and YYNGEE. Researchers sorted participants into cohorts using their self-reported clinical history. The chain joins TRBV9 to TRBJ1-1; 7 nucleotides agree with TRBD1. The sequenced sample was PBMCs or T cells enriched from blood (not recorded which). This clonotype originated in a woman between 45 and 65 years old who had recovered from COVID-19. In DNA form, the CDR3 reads TGTGCCAGCAGCGTAGGACAGGGGAACACTGAAGCTTTCTTT. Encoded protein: CASSVGQGNTEAFF.